The 29 T cell receptor beta chains presented below share a single source sample, sequenced in a study of T cells after yellow fever vaccination. One entry per CDR3 protein results from TCRdb running MiXCR on the 5' RACE reads. Of 450,000 to 550,000 distinct CDR3 sequences listed, 21% were seen once; the top ten hold about 17%. The sequencing used PBMCs, collected 21 days after the first yellow fever vaccination. Receptors were obtained from a man aged 18 to 30 who received the YFV17D yellow fever vaccine.

This clonotype has only one observation. V and J are TRBV18 and TRBJ1-4; the D gene is possibly TRBD1 (6 bases). V lost 5 bases, J lost 4 bases, and 8 bases lay in between. This CDR3 comprises 13 residues. Germline assignment: CDR1 KGHSH and CDR2 LQKENI. CDR3 protein: CASSDRSNEKLFF. In DNA, the CDR3 is TGTGCCAGCTCAGACAGGAGTAATGAAAAACTGTTTTTT.

The chain is built from TRBV3-1 and TRBJ1-2; D remains unclear. Trimming took off 0 bases at V and 5 bases at J, with 7 bases between the two ends. Per germline, CDR1 LGHDT and CDR2 YNNKEL (reference sequence). The CDR3 totals 13 residues. The CDR3: CASSQDYSYGYTF. The CDR3, as DNA: TGTGCCAGCAGCCAAGATTACAGTTATGGCTACACCTTC. Complete variable domain (other parts from reference TRBV3-1 and TRBJ1-2): DTAVSQTPKYLVTQMGNDKSIKCEQNLGHDTMYWYKQDSKKFLKIMFSYNNKELIINETVPNRFSPKSPDKAHLNLHINSLELGDSAVYFCASSQDYSYGYTFGSGTRLTVV.

The sample holds a few counts of this clonotype. V is TRBV6-1 and J is TRBJ1-1; 9 nucleotides align to TRBD1. Unmatched junction bases numbered 20, after V lost 6 bases and J lost 0 bases. CDR3 size: 20 residues. Germline CDR1 MNHNS, CDR2 SASEGT. DNA for the CDR3: TGTGCCAGCAGGAACCGGGACAGGGCGCCCGCAGAGACCATGAACACTGAAGCTTTCTTT. This translates into CASRNRDRAPAETMNTEAFF.

The chain uses TRBV7-9 and TRBJ2-7; 10 nucleotides line up with TRBD1. CDR1 is SEHNR, CDR2 FQNEAQ, per germline (reference sequence). V trimming: 4 bases; J trimming: 3 bases; junction bases outside the gene matches: 6. This CDR3 has 15 amino acids. In DNA form, the CDR3 reads TGTGCCAGCAGCTGGTCCGGGACAGGGGACTACGAGCAGTACTTC. Protein product: CASSWSGTGDYEQYF.

CDR3 amino acids: CSAGVGGGGNQPQHF. Here the CDR3 DNA reads TGCAGTGCTGGAGTTGGAGGGGGCGGCAATCAGCCCCAGCATTTT. The chain links TRBV20-1 to TRBJ1-5, with TRBD1 identical over 7 bases. Trimming cost V 5 bases and J 2 bases; bases outside gene matches: 9. Germline-derived CDR1 and CDR2 are DFQATT and SNEGSKA (reference sequence). The CDR3 is made up of 15 amino acids.

The chain employs TRBV11-2 and TRBJ2-7; D uncertain. CDR3 length: 13 amino acids. The V gene's germline CDR1 is SGHAT and CDR2 FQNNGV. Trimming cost V 1 base and J 6 bases, with 10 bases left between them. CDR3: CASSLADQGEQYV. In nucleotides, the CDR3 is TGTGCCAGCAGCTTAGCGGACCAAGGCGAGCAGTACGTC.

CDR3 region: CASSPGTAPYEQYF. CDR3 DNA: TGTGCCAGCTCACCAGGGACGGCCCCCTACGAGCAGTACTTC. The chain links TRBV18 to TRBJ2-7; D could derive from TRBD1 or TRBD2 (5 bases each). The length of the CDR3 is 14 residues. Trimming shortened V by 2 bases and J by 2 bases, and 10 bases separated the two germline ends. CDR1 is KGHSH and CDR2 is LQKENI in the germline V gene.

This clonotype was found a few times. The chain couples TRBV11-2 to TRBJ2-5, with 11 bases identical to TRBD1. J was trimmed by 6 bases and V by 5 bases; bases with no gene match: 5. The CDR3 has 14 amino acids. Per germline, CDR1 SGHAT and CDR2 FQNNGV. As DNA, the CDR3 is TGTGCCAGCAGCGCCGGGACAGGGGGACAGACCCAGTACTTC. It specifies CASSAGTGGQTQYF.

The chain is built from TRBV4-3 and TRBJ1-5, with D possibly TRBD1 on 5 matching bases. The CDR3 consists of 16 residues. Trimming left V 4 bases short and J 5 bases short, with 18 bases between. CDR1 is LGHNA, CDR2 YSLEER, per germline. This CDR3 is CASSPKQRRTHQPQHF. The DNA for the CDR3 is TGCGCCAGCAGCCCCAAACAGAGAAGGACACATCAGCCCCAGCATTTT.

This clonotype appeared a few times. The V and J genes are TRBV20-1 and TRBJ2-7; either TRBD1 or TRBD2 may supply D (5 bases each). The ends were cut back, 8 bases at V and 3 bases at J, with 17 bases in the middle. Germline V gene data show CDR1 as DFQATT and CDR2 as SNEGSKA (reference sequence). CDR3 size: 13 residues. In DNA form, the CDR3 reads TGCAGTACCGAGGGACCGCCACTCTACGAGCAGTACTTC. It translates to CSTEGPPLYEQYF.

The gene calls are TRBV20-1 and TRBJ2-7; 9 nucleotides line up with TRBD1. This CDR3 has 13 amino acids. V lost 6 bases and J lost 0; bases outside the gene matches: 3. Germline loops: CDR1 DFQATT, CDR2 SNEGSKA (reference sequence). The CDR3 nucleotides read TGCAGTGCCCGGACAGGGGTCTCCTACGAGCAGTACGTC. It translates to CSARTGVSYEQYV.

This clonotype was picked up a small number of times. This chain links TRBV29-1 with TRBJ2-3, with D unclear. The V and J ends lost 7 bases and 2 bases respectively, with 10 bases between them. The CDR3 totals 12 residues. Germline-derived CDR1 and CDR2 are SQVTM and ANQGSEA. The CDR3 is CSGDLNTDTQYF. The CDR3 DNA follows: TGCAGCGGTGACCTTAACACAGATACGCAGTATTTT.

The chain links TRBV7-2 to TRBJ2-3; weak D call: TRBD2 (5 bases). The V gene's germline CDR1 is SGHTA and CDR2 FQGNSA. This CDR3 region has 12 residues. Trimming removed 3 bases from V and 8 bases from J, with 9 bases in between. The CDR3 DNA sequence: TGTGCCAGCAGCTTGACCCGGGGTACGCAGTATTTT. Encoded protein: CASSLTRGTQYF.

The rearrangement links TRBV7-2 to TRBJ2-1; D may be TRBD2 (6 bases). This CDR3 contains 15 residues. The germline CDR1 and CDR2 sequences are SGHTA and FQGNSA. The ends were cut back, 6 bases at V and 4 bases at J, with 16 bases in the middle. The CDR3 is CASSSGTARYNEQFF. The CDR3 region has the DNA TGTGCCAGCAGTTCCGGGACTGCCCGTTACAATGAGCAGTTCTTC.

Ten or more counts support this clonotype. The chain couples TRBV15 to TRBJ2-1, with 16 bases matching TRBD2. The CDR3 loop spans 18 amino acids. The germline V gene has CDR1 LNHNV and CDR2 YYDKDF (reference sequence). The ends lost 5 bases at V and 2 bases at J; junction bases unmatched: 6. The CDR3 coding sequence is TGTGCCACCAGCGGACCGGGACTAGCGGGGGGGGCCTACAATGAGCAGTTCTTC. Its protein is CATSGPGLAGGAYNEQFF.

The rearrangement uses TRBV27 and TRBJ2-7; 9 bases fit TRBD1. The CDR3 extends over 15 amino acids. Per germline, CDR1 MNHEY and CDR2 SMNVEV (reference sequence). Unmatched junction bases numbered 15, after V lost 10 bases and J lost 5 bases. The CDR3 loop reads CATRGTGLFPHEQYF. CDR3 coding DNA: TGTGCCACCAGAGGGACAGGGCTTTTTCCGCACGAGCAGTACTTC.

This chain uses TRBV20-1 with TRBJ2-3, with TRBD1 matching 8 bases. The V and J ends lost 6 bases and 1 base, in that order; junction bases with no gene match: 9. The CDR3 consists of 15 residues. Looked up from germline, CDR1 is DFQATT and CDR2 is SNEGSKA (reference sequence). CDR3 sequence (DNA): TGCAGTGCCCTGGGGCCGGGACAGGGCACAGATACGCAGTATTTT. This codes for CSALGPGQGTDTQYF.

This clonotype was counted only a few times. The chain is built from TRBV27 and TRBJ2-5, with 7 bases aligning to TRBD1. From germline, CDR1 is MNHEY and CDR2 SMNVEV (reference sequence). Trimming at V came to 5 bases and at J to 5 bases, leaving 5 bases not matched to a gene. This CDR3 spans 13 amino acids. The CDR3 region has the DNA TGTGCCAGCAGTCCCACGACAGGGGAGACCCAGTACTTC. Translating gives CASSPTTGETQYF.

This chain's CDR3 is CASSFGGGKAGELFF. In DNA form, the CDR3 reads TGTGCCAGCAGCTTCGGCGGGGGGAAGGCCGGGGAGCTGTTTTTT. J is TRBJ2-2 and V is TRBV7-6; 8 bases line up with TRBD2. The V segment lost 3 bases and the J segment 6 bases; nucleotides outside the gene matches: 6. CDR3 length: 15 residues. CDR1 is SGHVS and CDR2 is FNYEAQ in the germline V gene.

This clonotype was seen only a few times. V usage is TRBV6-5 and J usage is TRBJ2-7; D is undetermined. From germline, CDR1 is MNHEY and CDR2 SVGAGI. V was trimmed by 6 bases and J by 3 bases, leaving 9 bases between them. CDR3 size: 12 residues. The CDR3 protein is CASSPDGYEQYV. The CDR3, as DNA: TGTGCCAGCAGCCCAGACGGCTACGAGCAGTACGTC.

This sequence joins TRBV5-1 and TRBJ2-3; TRBD2 agrees at 7 bases. Trimming cost V 0 bases and J 5 bases; bases outside gene matches: 9. CDR3 length: 16 residues. Germline V lookup: CDR1 SGHRS, CDR2 YFSETQ. CDR3: CASSLGTGGWEDTQYF. The CDR3 DNA sequence: TGCGCCAGCAGCTTGGGTACCGGGGGGTGGGAAGATACGCAGTATTTT.

The J gene is TRBJ2-7, the V gene TRBV19, with D possibly called TRBD1 or TRBD2 (6 bases each). Trimming pared 0 bases from V and 2 bases from J, leaving 14 bases between. This CDR3 is built from 16 residues. CDR1 LNHDA and CDR2 SQIVND come from the germline V gene (reference sequence). DNA for the CDR3: TGTGCCAGTAGTATAGAGCGGGACACTACTACCTACGAGCAGTACTTC. This translates into CASSIERDTTTYEQYF.

The chain couples TRBV5-1 to TRBJ2-5, with 11 positions matching TRBD2. Per germline, CDR1 SGHRS and CDR2 YFSETQ. This CDR3 has 15 residues. The J segment lost 3 bases and the V segment lost 4 bases, leaving 5 bases of the junction unmatched. CDR3 sequence reads: CASSAGTSGEETQYF. The CDR3, as DNA: TGCGCCAGCAGCGCGGGGACTAGCGGAGAAGAGACCCAGTACTTC.

This clonotype turned up a few times. The chain recombines TRBV6-5 with TRBJ1-5; a weak D match, TRBD1 (5 bases). The CDR3 consists of 15 residues. V dropped 0 bases and J dropped 6 bases, with 12 bases sitting between them. Germline V gives CDR1 MNHEY, CDR2 SVGAGI. The CDR3 nucleotides read TGTGCCAGCAGTTACTCCGGCAGGGCAGGTCAGCCCCAGCATTTT. Protein sequence: CASSYSGRAGQPQHF.

This clonotype was observed a few times. The chain is built from TRBV6-2 or TRBV6-3 and TRBJ2-6; possible D gene TRBD1, 8 bases. V lost 0 bases to trimming and J lost 0 bases, with 18 bases between them. CDR3 length: 20 amino acids. CDR1 is MNHEY, CDR2 SVGEGT, per germline. CDR3 sequence: CASSYSGGTGRFSGANVLTF. The CDR3 nucleotides read TGTGCCAGCAGTTACTCGGGAGGGACAGGCCGTTTCTCTGGGGCCAACGTCCTGACTTTC.

In its sample, this clonotype was seen a few times. V is TRBV6-6 and J is TRBJ2-1; no definite D call. Germline V lookup: CDR1 MNHNY, CDR2 SVGAGI (reference sequence). V shed 7 bases and J shed 1 base, with 5 bases lying between them. The CDR3 has 12 amino acids. The CDR3 DNA sequence: TGTGCCAGCAACCCTTCCTACAATGAGCAGTTCTTC. It yields the protein CASNPSYNEQFF.

The V call is TRBV7-6, the J call TRBJ2-1; TRBD2 matches at 9 bases. CDR1 is SGHVS and CDR2 is FNYEAQ in the germline V gene. V lost 6 bases to trimming and J lost 2 bases; unmatched junction nucleotides: 8. This CDR3 contains 16 residues. The CDR3 coding sequence is TGTGCCAGCAGACAAAACCAGCGGGGGGCCTACAATGAGCAGTTCTTC. It translates to CASRQNQRGAYNEQFF.

This clonotype turned up a few times. The chain joins TRBV20-1 to TRBJ2-7, with D unclear. With 3 bases removed from V and 5 bases from J, the gap between germline ends came to 8 bases. Germline V gene sequence: CDR1 DFQATT, CDR2 SNEGSKA (reference sequence). This CDR3 comprises 11 residues. DNA of the CDR3: TGCAGTGCTAGGGGCAGCCACGAGCAGTACGTC. It encodes CSARGSHEQYV.

The CDR3: CASSIGRRAYQETQYF. CDR3 bases: TGTGCCAGCTCCATCGGGCGCAGGGCTTACCAAGAGACCCAGTACTTC. The chain couples TRBV19 to TRBJ2-5, with a tentative D call TRBD1 (5 bases). Trimming took off 9 bases at V and 0 bases at J, with 20 bases between the two ends. Germline CDR1 LNHDA, CDR2 SQIVND (reference sequence). The CDR3 spans 16 residues.